This T cell receptor (beta chain) was identified in a study of shared clonotypes between healthy human individuals (dated by TCRdb to between 2020 and 2021). With regard to the full study: A couple of women and a few men aged 18 to 49 years were included in the cohort. Each donor's leukapheresis produced roughly between roughly 0.85 and 10 billion PBMCs. To increase sequencing depth and limit assay-specific biases, TCR repertoire library preparation and sequencing were carried out by different laboratories using diverse techniques. To estimate repertoire size and how much clonotypes are shared between individuals, the study performed deep sequencing of blood TCR repertoires from 4 to 6 healthy adults. Per donor, three plates each were used for CD4 naive and CD4 memory, two for CD8 naive, and one for CD8 memory.

V is clipped by 10 bases and J by 1 base, and the sequence between their germline boundaries is 15 bases long. Reading from cysteine to phenylalanine, the CDR3 counts 14 amino acids. The kept DNA is CDR3 alone, 42 bases in frame from the first base. The CDR1 and CDR2 encoded by the germline V gene are MDHEN and SYDVKM. TCR CDR3 regions were amplified from genomic DNA by multiplex PCR using the deep immunoSEQ assay. Extracted genomic DNA from each cell subset was distributed evenly across all wells of several immunoSEQ 96-well plates, and each plate was treated as a replicate. For sorted subsets, each replicate PCR was loaded with 200 to 250 ng genomic DNA, equivalent to about 33,000 T cell genomes. Purified libraries were measured with a Qubit 3.0 fluorometer, size-checked on a Bioanalyzer 2100, and measured again with the KAPA Library Quantification kit. Every immunoSEQ 96-well plate was sequenced on a separate single-read 150-cycle Illumina NextSeq 550 flow cell. Concerning the study's data processing: Because only junctional sequences without quality scores were contained in the immunoSEQ output, filtering matching that applied to full-length reads could not be performed. Sequences were annotated with PyIR, a Python wrapper for IgBLAST v1.9, and V/J genes and CDR3 were assigned using IMGT germline references. Reads were removed for weak V/J assignments (E-value above 1e-6), missing CDR3, stop codons, out-of-frame junctions, or ambiguous translated residues. V3J clonotypes were defined as sequences sharing an identical inferred V gene, J gene, and CDR3 amino acid sequence. Percentage overlap between repertoires was computed as shared unique clonotypes divided by the size of the smaller repertoire. Richness of each repertoire was evaluated using RTK rarefaction, the Chao1 estimator, and Recon v2.1 estimates of unobserved clonotypes. Generation probabilities for all TCRbeta clonotypes obtained by the gDNA method from a handful of donors were computed using OLGA. The immuneACCESS repertoire file appears here via TCRdb, limited to in-frame rearrangements. These files lack a portion of the clones; in checked studies, under half of the deficit traces to unresolved V genes, and the cause of the others is not known. V and J calls and clone size are copied from that table; D and trimming were computed from the DNA. The sample records 800,000 to 1,200,000 clones, more than 75% of which are singletons. The top ten clonotypes cover 0.5% to 0.6% of the sample.

Concerning this clone itself: No cognate antigen has been identified for it. It has no much larger one-base neighbor in the sample; base qualities were not kept.

Broad study findings and their caveats: Even with the large sequencing depth, rarefaction of the sorted-subset datasets indicated that sequencing was incomplete. Because the study included only a small number of donors, the genetic and exposure-history diversity represented was limited. Compared with non-shared clonotypes, clonotypes shared by all four sorted-subset donors had higher generation probabilities. Roughly 5.2% of naive CD4, 3% to 4% of naive CD8, approximately 2% of memory CD4, and approximately 0.4% of memory CD8 clonotypes were shared across several donors. Larger estimated clonotype richness was generally found for naive subsets than for memory subsets. Sampling was limited to blood, and TCR repertoires in tissue likely differ from TCR repertoires in blood. Based on pairwise subsampling, the degree of clonotype sharing among donors was expected to be affected by sequencing depth.

The donors were healthy, HIV-negative adults who had no recently reported acute infections or vaccinations. Every donor was a Caucasian adult residing in Nashville, Tennessee, USA. CD4+ T cells were enriched by magnetic negative selection; naive cells were then positively selected on CD45RA, and the negative fraction formed the memory subset. Blood was obtained by leukapheresis, after which PBMCs were separated by Ficoll-Histopaque density gradient centrifugation and cryopreserved in liquid nitrogen vapor phase. Purity and quantity of every magnetically sorted T cell population were checked by analytical flow cytometry. From each sorted fraction, genomic DNA was isolated and quantified by UV absorbance on a Nanodrop 2000c.

This receptor was taken from a man aged 18 to 29 in good health. Some clones in this sample may be carry-over from other donors' samples. This sequence uses TRBV28 and TRBJ2-3; TRBD1 is a possible D gene, resting on 7 matching bases. Sequenced: memory CD4+ T cells from PBMCs. The sample's cell subset or site label, in plain terms: CD45RA-negative fraction. The sequence in DNA is TGTGCCACCCGACTAGGGGGCGGCACAGATACGCAGTATTTT. This codes for CATRLGGGTDTQYF.